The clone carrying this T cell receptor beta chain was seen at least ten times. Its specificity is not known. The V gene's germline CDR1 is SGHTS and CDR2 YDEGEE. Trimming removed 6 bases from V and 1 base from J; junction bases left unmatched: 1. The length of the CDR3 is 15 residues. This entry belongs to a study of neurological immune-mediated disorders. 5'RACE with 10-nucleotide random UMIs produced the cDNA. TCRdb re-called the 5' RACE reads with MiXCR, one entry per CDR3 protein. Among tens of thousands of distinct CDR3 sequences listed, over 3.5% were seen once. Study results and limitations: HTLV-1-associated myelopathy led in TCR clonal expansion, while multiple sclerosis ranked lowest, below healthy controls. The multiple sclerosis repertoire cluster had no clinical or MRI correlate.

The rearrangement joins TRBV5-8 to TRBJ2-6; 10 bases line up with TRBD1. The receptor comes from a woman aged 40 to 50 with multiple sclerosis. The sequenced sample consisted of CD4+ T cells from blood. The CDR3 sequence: CASMDRGSGANVLTF. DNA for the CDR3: TGTGCCAGCATGGACAGGGGGTCTGGGGCCAACGTCCTGACTTTC. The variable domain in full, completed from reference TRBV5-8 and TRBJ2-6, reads EAGVTQSPTHLIKTRGQQATLRCSPISGHTSVYWYQQALGLGLQFLLWYDEGEERNRGNFPPRFSGRQFPNYSSELNVNALELEDSALYLCASMDRGSGANVLTFGAGSRLTVL.